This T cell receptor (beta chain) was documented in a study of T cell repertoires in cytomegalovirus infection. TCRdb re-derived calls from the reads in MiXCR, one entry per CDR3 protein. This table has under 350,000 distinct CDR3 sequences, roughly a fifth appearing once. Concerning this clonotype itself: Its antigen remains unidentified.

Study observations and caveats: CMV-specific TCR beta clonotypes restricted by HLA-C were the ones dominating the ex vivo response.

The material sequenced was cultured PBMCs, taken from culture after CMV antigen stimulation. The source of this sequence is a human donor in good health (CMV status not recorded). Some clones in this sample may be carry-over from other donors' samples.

This chain's CDR3 is CASSQGGTEQFF. The CDR3 coding sequence is TGTGCCAGCAGCCAAGGAGGGACTGAGCAGTTCTTC. J is TRBJ2-1 and V is TRBV3-1; TRBD1 or TRBD2 may be the D gene (5 bases each). Between the trimmed V and J ends, which lost 1 base and 9 bases, there was a span of 7 bases. CDR1 and CDR2 from the germline V gene are LGHDT and YNNKEL (reference sequence). The CDR3 covers 12 residues.